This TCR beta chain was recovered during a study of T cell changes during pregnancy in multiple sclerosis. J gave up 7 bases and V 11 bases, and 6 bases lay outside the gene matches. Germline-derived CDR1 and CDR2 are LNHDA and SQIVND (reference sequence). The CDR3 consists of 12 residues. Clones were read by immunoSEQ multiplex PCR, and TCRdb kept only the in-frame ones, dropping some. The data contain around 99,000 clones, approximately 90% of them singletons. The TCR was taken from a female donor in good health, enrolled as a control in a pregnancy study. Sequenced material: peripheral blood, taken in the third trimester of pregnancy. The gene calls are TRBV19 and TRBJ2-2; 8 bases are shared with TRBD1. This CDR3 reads CASRGLGGELFF. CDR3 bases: TGTGCCTCCAGGGGGCTCGGCGGGGAGCTGTTTTTT.